This record looks at one T cell receptor (beta chain) sequence and its context. The antigen is not known. This sample is part of a study of cytomegalovirus exposure and HLA in healthy donors. Study-wide points: A few chains tied to CMV proved CMV antigen-specific in vitro. In a later analysis, around 18,000 TCR beta sequences were associated with HLA alleles at 0.05 false discovery rate. Common viral pathogens (according to a later analysis) appeared linked to several of the most significant clusters.

Researchers ran the PCR with 60 Vbeta and 13 Jbeta primers. Repertoires were generated with immunoSEQ multiplex PCR, while TCRdb's copy carries only in-frame clones and drops some. This table has around 180,000 clones, roughly 71% appearing once. V lost 3 bases, J lost 6 bases, and 12 bases lay in between. The CDR3 consists of 13 residues. Germline V lookup: CDR1 KGHSH, CDR2 LQKENI. There were likely unrecorded immune exposures, though donors were nominally healthy when sampled. The chain is built from TRBV18 and TRBJ2-7, with D perhaps matching TRBD1 (5 bases). This TCR derives from a girl aged 5-17 years in good health and CMV-seronegative. Sequencing used PBMCs. The chain's CDR3 is CASSPRDLGEQYF. The CDR3 DNA reads TGTGCCAGCTCACCCAGGGATCTAGGCGAGCAGTACTTC. The full variable domain, rest sourced from reference TRBV18 and TRBJ2-7, is NAGVMQNPRHLVRRRGQEARLRCSPMKGHSHVYWYRQLPEEGLKFMVYLQKENIIDESGMPKERFSAEFPKEGPSILRIQQVVRGDSAAYFCASSPRDLGEQYFGPGTRLTVT.